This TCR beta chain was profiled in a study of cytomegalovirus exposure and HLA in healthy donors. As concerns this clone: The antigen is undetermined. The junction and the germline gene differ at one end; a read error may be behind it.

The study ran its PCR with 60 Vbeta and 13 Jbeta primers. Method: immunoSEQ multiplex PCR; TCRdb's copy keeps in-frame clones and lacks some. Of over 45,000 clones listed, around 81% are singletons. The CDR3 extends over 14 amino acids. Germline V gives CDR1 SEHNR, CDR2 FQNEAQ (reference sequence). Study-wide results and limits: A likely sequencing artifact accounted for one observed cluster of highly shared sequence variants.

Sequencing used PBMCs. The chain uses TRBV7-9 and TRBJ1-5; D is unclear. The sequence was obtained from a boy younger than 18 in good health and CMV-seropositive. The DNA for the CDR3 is TGTTCCAGCAGACCGCCAGGAAGCAATCAGCCCCAGCATTTT. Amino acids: CSSRPPGSNQPQHF.